This TCR beta chain comes out of a study of blood T cell repertoires in COVID-19. Study in general: From the United States, Italy and Spain came samples of acute and convalescent COVID-19. Sample material is recorded as cDNA or gDNA derived from T cells, B-cell-depleted T cells, or PBMCs.

In the original workflow: Nucleated cell number was recorded as an estimate derived from reference gene primer amplification. The assay was immunoSEQ multiplex PCR, and TCRdb's table has in-frame clones only and misses some. V, J and clone size derive from that table, while D and trimming were established from the DNA sequence. The data hold some 180,000 clones, with approximately 79% observed a single time. This CDR3 has 16 amino acids. The germline gives CDR1 SGHVS, CDR2 FQNEAQ. Trimming cost V 4 bases and J 5 bases; bases outside gene matches: 10. The rearrangement uses TRBV7-8 and TRBJ2-5; 10 bases match TRBD2. The sequencing input was peripheral blood. The source of this sequence is a man in his forties or fifties who had recovered from COVID-19. CDR3 region: CASSSLAGGPRETQYF. The CDR3 coding sequence is TGTGCCAGCAGCTCATTAGCGGGAGGTCCCAGGGAGACCCAGTACTTC.